This is a list of T cell receptor beta chains from one sample in a study of blood T cell repertoires in COVID-19. Assay used: immunoSEQ multiplex PCR; TCRdb lists only in-frame clones, some missing. The sample holds about 150,000 clones, approximately 80% seen once. The material sequenced was peripheral blood. The receptors here all came from a human donor with acute or convalescent COVID-19. The donor label of this sample is uncertain. CDR3s include the opening cysteine and the closing phenylalanine or tryptophan. D genes are given only for firm matches. Clone size is stated in some rows and not others, as once, few, many or a class when expanded.

V	D	size	J	CDR3	DNA
TRBV19	-	-	TRBJ1-2	CASTPQADLRLGYTF	TGTGCCAGTACCCCACAGGCGGATCTCCGCTTGGGCTACACCTTC
TRBV7-9	TRBD1	few	TRBJ1-2	CASSLVPDRVGDGYTF	TGTGCCAGCAGCTTAGTACCGGACAGGGTCGGTGACGGCTACACCTTC
TRBV5-1	-	-	TRBJ1-3	CASSLSIHDGGSGNTIYF	TGCGCCAGCAGCCTGAGTATTCACGACGGGGGCTCTGGAAACACCATATATTTT
TRBV19	-	once	TRBJ1-4	CASRAQGPQEKLFF	TGTGCCAGTAGGGCACAGGGCCCTCAGGAAAAACTGTTTTTT
TRBV3-1/TRBV3-2	TRBD1	few	TRBJ1-5	CASSQMTGIGQPQHF	TGTGCCAGCAGCCAGATGACAGGGATAGGTCAGCCCCAGCATTTT
TRBV27	TRBD1	once	TRBJ1-1	CASSQTGVSTEAFF	TGTGCCAGCAGTCAGACAGGGGTAAGCACTGAAGCTTTCTTT
TRBV24-1	-	-	TRBJ2-1	CASGGGYEQFF	TGTGCCTCCGGAGGCGGCTATGAGCAGTTCTTC
TRBV7-8	TRBD2	-	TRBJ2-1	CASSLDWKRGTYNEQFF	TGTGCCAGCAGCTTAGACTGGAAGCGGGGGACGTACAATGAGCAGTTCTTC
TRBV7-6	-	-	TRBJ1-1	CASSPATALNTEAFF	TGTGCCAGCAGCCCCGCAACAGCCTTGAACACTGAAGCTTTCTTT
TRBV7-2	-	-	TRBJ2-2	CASSLTWSYRDGELFF	TGTGCCAGCAGCCTAACTTGGAGCTATCGGGACGGGGAGCTGTTTTTT
TRBV27	TRBD2	-	TRBJ2-1	CASKGLANYNEQFF	TGTGCCAGCAAAGGACTAGCGAATTACAATGAGCAGTTCTTC
TRBV5-1	-	-	TRBJ2-5	CASSSQVPGEETQYF	TGCGCCAGCAGCTCCCAGGTACCCGGGGAAGAGACCCAGTACTTC
TRBV25-1	-	once	TRBJ1-2	CASWKGIGGYTF	TGTGCCAGCTGGAAGGGGATAGGTGGCTACACCTTC
TRBV18	TRBD1	-	TRBJ1-4	CASSRGTEEKLFF	TGTGCCAGCTCCCGGGGGACAGAAGAAAAACTGTTTTTT
TRBV29-1	-	-	TRBJ2-1	CSVPRDTHNEQFF	TGCAGCGTACCCCGGGACACCCACAATGAGCAGTTCTTC
TRBV4-1	-	-	TRBJ2-5	CASSQVVGAQETQYF	TGCGCCAGCAGCCAAGTGGTAGGGGCTCAAGAGACCCAGTACTTC
TRBV5-1	-	-	TRBJ1-2	CASSLRQELYGYTF	TGCGCCAGCAGCTTGAGGCAGGAATTATATGGCTACACCTTC
TRBV24-1	-	-	TRBJ1-2	CATSDPPLYF	TGTGCCACCAGTGATCCCCCACTCTACTTC
TRBV13	TRBD1	-	TRBJ1-2	CASSLPGQGASGYTF	TGTGCCAGCAGCCTACCGGGACAGGGGGCGAGTGGCTACACCTTC
TRBV28	TRBD2	-	TRBJ2-2	CASSSPGTSGGGAGELFF	TGTGCCAGCAGTTCACCCGGGACTAGCGGGGGAGGCGCCGGGGAGCTGTTTTTT
TRBV7-2	TRBD1	-	TRBJ1-2	CASSMTGGRGYGYTF	TGTGCCAGCAGTATGACAGGGGGCCGTGGCTATGGCTACACCTTC
TRBV7-9	-	-	TRBJ1-2	CASSPYPAATDELYGYTF	TGTGCCAGCAGCCCCTACCCAGCCGCTACCGATGAACTATATGGCTACACCTTC